Following are 20 T cell receptor beta chains from one sample sequenced in a study of blood T cell repertoires in COVID-19. Sequencing used immunoSEQ multiplex PCR; TCRdb keeps in-frame clones, though not all of them. The data contain 470,000 or so clones, 70% to 90% of them seen just once; the ten biggest clones take up 3% to 4%. Sequenced input: peripheral blood. These receptors originate from a human donor in a cohort sampled during active COVID-19.

V gene TRBV7-9 combines with J gene TRBJ2-5; 10 bases are shared with TRBD1. Germline V gene data show CDR1 as SEHNR and CDR2 as FQNEAQ (reference sequence). This CDR3 region has 14 residues. The trim removed 5 bases at V and 5 bases at J, leaving 5 bases unmatched. CDR3 loop: CASSGWTGGETQYF. DNA for the CDR3: TGTGCCAGCAGCGGATGGACAGGGGGGGAGACCCAGTACTTC.

The chain's CDR3 is CASSVGAAASGELFF. CDR3 coding DNA: TGTGCCAGCAGTGTGGGGGCAGCGGCGTCCGGGGAGCTGTTTTTT. The chain combines TRBV6-4 with TRBJ2-2, with D maybe TRBD1 (6 bases). CDR1 is MRHNA and CDR2 is SNTAGT in the germline V gene. Trimming stripped 4 bases from V and 6 bases from J, with 15 bases between. CDR3 length: 15 amino acids.

The V gene is TRBV2, the J gene TRBJ1-2, with D possibly being TRBD1 (6 bases). The CDR3 contains 13 residues. The ends were cut back, 7 bases at V and 2 bases at J, with 11 bases in the middle. In germline, CDR1 is SNHLY, CDR2 FYNNEI. In nucleotides, the CDR3 is TGTGCCAGCATCCAGGACAGAAACTATGGCTACACCTTC. It specifies CASIQDRNYGYTF.

This chain connects TRBV15 to TRBJ1-3; TRBD1 is a possible D gene (6 bases). The V gene lost 0 bases and the J gene lost 1 base, with 19 bases spanning the gap. Germline loops: CDR1 LNHNV, CDR2 YYDKDF (reference sequence). This CDR3 spans 19 amino acids. CDR3 in amino acids: CATSRDSAGALPSGNTIYF. DNA of the CDR3: TGTGCCACCAGCAGAGATAGTGCGGGGGCCTTACCTTCTGGAAACACCATATATTTT.

This chain connects TRBV11-2 to TRBJ1-4; perhaps TRBD1 as D (5 bases). The CDR3 totals 15 residues. Germline CDR1 reads SGHAT; CDR2 reads FQNNGV. V lost 1 base, J lost 4 bases, and 10 bases lay in between. CDR3 region: CASSLGQLINEKLFF. The DNA for the CDR3 is TGTGCCAGCAGCTTAGGACAGCTTATTAATGAAAAACTGTTTTTT.

This clone has a handful of counts. The rearrangement uses TRBV29-1 and TRBJ2-2, with 7 bases lining up with TRBD1. J was trimmed by 4 bases and V by 4 bases; bases with no gene match: 0. The V gene's germline CDR1 is SQVTM and CDR2 ANQGSEA. CDR3 length: 12 amino acids. The CDR3 region is CSVGQGTGELFF. CDR3 DNA: TGCAGCGTTGGACAGGGCACCGGGGAGCTGTTTTTT.

Notes on this clone: In the same sample, other DNA sequences code for this CDR3. The chain combines TRBV18 with TRBJ2-7, with TRBD1 matching 9 bases. Germline CDR1 and CDR2: KGHSH and LQKENI. The CDR3 runs to 14 residues. After removal of 2 bases from V and 4 bases from J, the junction contained 3 bases not matched to a gene. The CDR3 sequence: CASSPGTGTYEQYF. CDR3 DNA: TGTGCCAGCTCACCAGGGACAGGGACGTACGAGCAGTACTTC.

This clone was counted only a few times. The V gene is TRBV21-1, the J gene TRBJ1-6; the table assigns TRBD1, which was not confirmed against the DNA. TRBV21-1 is termed a pseudogene. The CDR3 runs 15 residues. CDR3 coding DNA: TGTGCCAGCAGCAAATCCAGGGGTTATAATTCACCCCTCCACTTT. Its translation is CASSKSRGYNSPLHF.

This clone appeared a few times. The V gene is TRBV28, the J gene TRBJ2-5, with 7 nucleotides matching TRBD2. V lost 6 bases to trimming and J lost 4 bases; unmatched junction nucleotides: 5. The CDR3 has 13 residues. Germline V gene lookup returns CDR1 MDHEN and CDR2 SYDVKM. CDR3 loop: CASSGRQLETQYF. The CDR3 nucleotides read TGTGCCAGCAGCGGGAGGCAGTTAGAGACCCAGTACTTC.

J is TRBJ2-3 and V is TRBV9, with TRBD2 matching over 10 bases. V lost 3 bases, J lost 2 bases, and 3 bases stayed unmatched. The CDR3 sequence is 15 residues long. In germline, CDR1 is SGDLS, CDR2 YYNGEE. CDR3 protein: CASSDLAGATDTQYF. CDR3 DNA: TGTGCCAGCAGCGACCTAGCGGGAGCCACAGATACGCAGTATTTT.

The chain uses TRBV5-4 and TRBJ1-3; TRBD1 matches at 9 bases. Losses at the gene ends were 4 bases for V and 8 bases for J; bases not matched to a gene: 10. The CDR3 totals 15 residues. Germline V gene lookup returns CDR1 SGHNT and CDR2 YYREEE (reference sequence). The CDR3 is CASSAGTGKWDTIYF. The CDR3 bases are TGTGCCAGCAGCGCCGGGACAGGGAAATGGGACACCATATATTTT.

The V gene is TRBV3-1 (or the pseudogene TRBV3-2), the J gene TRBJ2-3, with 12 positions matching TRBD2. The V gene end was trimmed by 6 bases and the J gene end by 2 bases; junction bases not matched to a gene: 3. The CDR3 consists of 15 residues. The germline V gene has CDR1 LGHDT and CDR2 YNNKEL (reference sequence). The DNA of the CDR3 is TGTGCCAGCAGTGGACTAGCGGGGTTCACAGATACGCAGTATTTT. This codes for CASSGLAGFTDTQYF.

The genes are TRBV3-1 (or the pseudogene TRBV3-2) and TRBJ2-1, with 7 bases lining up with TRBD1. With 2 bases clipped from V and 16 bases from J, the junction kept 5 bases outside the gene matches. Germline CDR1 and CDR2: LGHDT and YNNKEL (reference sequence). The CDR3 has 11 amino acids. The CDR3, as DNA: TGTGCCAGCAGCCAAAAGGGGGCGCGTTTCTTC. Residues: CASSQKGARFF.

This chain connects TRBV6-1 to TRBJ1-2; 7 nucleotides align to TRBD1. Germline loops: CDR1 MNHNS, CDR2 SASEGT. The V segment lost 0 bases and the J segment 3 bases; nucleotides outside the gene matches: 1. CDR3 length: 14 amino acids. The CDR3 reads CASSEAGTDYGYTF. Here the CDR3 DNA reads TGTGCCAGCAGTGAAGCCGGGACAGACTATGGCTACACCTTC.

V is TRBV5-5 and J is TRBJ1-5; maybe TRBD1 (6 bases). In germline, CDR1 is SGHKS, CDR2 YYEKEE (reference sequence). Trimming shortened V by 4 bases and J by 0 bases, and 14 bases separated the two germline ends. CDR3 length: 16 amino acids. CDR3 DNA sequence: TGTGCCAGCAGCGGGGGACACCGAAATAGCAATCAGCCCCAGCATTTT. This gives the protein CASSGGHRNSNQPQHF.

The rearrangement uses TRBV27 and TRBJ1-3, with D possibly being TRBD1 (5 bases). Per the germline V gene, CDR1 is MNHEY and CDR2 is SMNVEV (reference sequence). The CDR3 covers 14 residues. Trimming removed 5 bases at V and 8 bases at J, with 16 bases between. The CDR3 loop reads CASSRWGEFDTIYF. CDR3 bases: TGTGCCAGCAGTAGGTGGGGCGAGTTTGACACCATATATTTT.

V usage is TRBV11-2 and J usage is TRBJ1-3; maybe TRBD1 (5 bases). The CDR3 has 16 residues. Trimming took off 5 bases at V and 0 bases at J, with 14 bases between the two ends. Germline CDR1 is SGHAT and CDR2 is FQNNGV. CDR3 residues: CASSRSRQFSGNTIYF. CDR3 sequence (DNA): TGTGCCAGCAGCCGTAGTAGACAGTTCTCTGGAAACACCATATATTTT.

The chain employs TRBV9 and TRBJ2-1; 8 nucleotides agree with TRBD2. Germline V lookup: CDR1 SGDLS, CDR2 YYNGEE. V shed 3 bases, J shed 9 bases, and the junction held 5 bases outside the gene matches. This CDR3 spans 13 amino acids. The CDR3 spells CASSATSGGEQFF. CDR3 sequence (DNA): TGTGCCAGCAGCGCAACTAGCGGAGGTGAGCAGTTCTTC.

The CDR3 DNA follows: TGTGCCAGCAGCTTTTACAGGGGGCGACCCCCCACCGGGGAGCTGTTTTTT. Amino acid sequence: CASSFYRGRPPTGELFF. The chain is built from TRBV7-9 and TRBJ2-2, with 9 bases fitting TRBD1. The CDR3 length is 17 residues. V lost 3 bases, J lost 4 bases, and 9 bases stayed unmatched. CDR1 is SEHNR, CDR2 FQNEAQ, per germline (reference sequence).

Details on this clone: Other DNA sequences in this sample translate to the same CDR3. J is TRBJ2-7 and V is TRBV7-9; D is possibly TRBD2 (5 bases). The V gene lost 6 bases and the J gene lost 2 bases, with 14 bases spanning the gap. This CDR3 region has 14 residues. Germline V gene sequence: CDR1 SEHNR, CDR2 FQNEAQ (reference sequence). The CDR3: CASRDSGNPYEQYF. As DNA, the CDR3 is TGTGCCAGCAGGGATTCGGGGAACCCCTACGAGCAGTACTTC.